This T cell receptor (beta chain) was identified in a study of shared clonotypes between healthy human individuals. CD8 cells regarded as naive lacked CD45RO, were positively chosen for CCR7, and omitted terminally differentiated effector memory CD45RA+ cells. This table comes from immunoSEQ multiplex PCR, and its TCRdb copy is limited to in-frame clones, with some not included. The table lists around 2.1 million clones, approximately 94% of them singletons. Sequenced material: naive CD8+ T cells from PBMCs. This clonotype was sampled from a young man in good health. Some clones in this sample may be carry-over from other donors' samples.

The DNA of the CDR3 is TGTGCCAGCAGTCCGAGGATGGGACAGGGGGCTTCTTACGAGCAGTACTTC. It is translated as CASSPRMGQGASYEQYF. The chain links TRBV27 to TRBJ2-7; 12 bases line up with TRBD1. Germline CDR1 is MNHEY and CDR2 is SMNVEV (reference sequence). V trimming: 5 bases; J trimming: 4 bases; junction bases outside the gene matches: 12. This CDR3 comprises 17 residues.